The next 23 T cell receptor beta chains were all read from a single sample in a study of metastatic and nonmetastatic thyroid tumors. TCRdb re-called the PCR reads through MiXCR. There are approximately 79,000 clones in the sample; around 9.1% occur only once, and more than 8% lies in the top ten. No patient received treatment before thyroid surgery. Sequencing was done on a sample of blood. The receptor source for this set is a female donor with papillary thyroid cancer or a benign thyroid nodule (not recorded which). Some clones in this sample may be carry-over from other donors' samples.

This clone was picked up many times. The chain combines TRBV7-2 with TRBJ2-7; 9 bases map to TRBD2. Germline loops: CDR1 SGHTA, CDR2 FQGNSA. With V trimmed by 5 bases and J by 0 bases, 2 bases remained unmatched. The CDR3 runs to 14 residues. The CDR3 sequence: CASSGTSYSYEQYF. The DNA for the CDR3 is TGTGCCAGCAGCGGGACTAGCTACTCCTACGAGCAGTACTTC. Complete variable domain (other parts from reference TRBV7-2 and TRBJ2-7): GAGVSQSPSNKVTEKGKDVELRCDPISGHTALYWYRQSLGQGLEFLIYFQGNSAPDKSGLPSDRFSAERTGGSVSTLTIQRTQQEDSAVYLCASSGTSYSYEQYFGPGTRLTVT.

In its sample, this clone was seen a few times. The chain uses TRBV30 and TRBJ2-1; D perhaps matches TRBD2 (6 bases). The germline CDR1 and CDR2 sequences are GTSNPN and SVGIG (reference sequence). Trimming shortened V by 0 bases and J by 7 bases, and 13 bases separated the two germline ends. This CDR3 is built from 14 residues. CDR3 sequence reads: CAWSVGGAFNEQFF. As DNA, the CDR3 is TGTGCCTGGAGTGTAGGCGGGGCTTTTAATGAGCAGTTCTTC.

This clone occurred many times. The chain carries TRBV3-1 and TRBJ2-1, with D possibly TRBD2 on 5 matching bases. Germline CDR1 is LGHDT and CDR2 is YNNKEL (reference sequence). The CDR3 totals 11 residues. Trimming removed 4 bases from V and 10 bases from J, with 8 bases in between. Here the CDR3 DNA reads TGTGCCAGCAGCCGAGGCGGGGAGCAGTTCTTC. Protein sequence: CASSRGGEQFF.

The CDR3 region has the DNA TGCAGAGCCAGAAAGGGTCGGGGGAACACTGAAGCTTTCTTT. It encodes CRARKGRGNTEAFF. The rearrangement uses TRBV29-1 and TRBJ1-1; D remains ambiguous. The CDR3 covers 14 residues. In germline, CDR1 is SQVTM, CDR2 ANQGSEA.

The sample holds one count of this clone. The chain links TRBV5-6 to TRBJ2-7, with D possibly called TRBD1 or TRBD2 (6 bases each). Germline-derived CDR1 and CDR2 are SGHDT and YYEEEE. The V gene lost 1 base and the J gene lost 7 bases, with 21 bases spanning the gap. This CDR3 is 16 amino acids long. The CDR3 region has the DNA TGTGCCAGCAGCTTGAAAGGGGGGATCATCGTGTTTGAGCAGTACTTC. Translation: CASSLKGGIIVFEQYF.

This clone was seen at least ten times. This chain connects TRBV10-2 to TRBJ2-3, with 12 bases that match TRBD2. Germline-derived CDR1 and CDR2 are WSHSY and SAAADI. This CDR3 region has 14 residues. V gave up 8 bases and J gave up 6 bases; unmatched junction bases: 6. CDR3 loop: CASRASGGADTQYF. The DNA for the CDR3 is TGCGCCAGCCGTGCTAGCGGGGGGGCGGATACGCAGTATTTT.

This clone came up many times. The CDR3 protein is CASSIGRALTDTQYF. The CDR3 DNA sequence: TGTGCCAGTAGTATCGGCAGGGCCCTCACAGATACGCAGTATTTT. V and J are TRBV19 and TRBJ2-3; TRBD1 might be the D (5 bases). V was pared by 3 bases and J by 2 bases, with 12 bases between. Germline V lookup: CDR1 LNHDA, CDR2 SQIVND (reference sequence). The CDR3 contains 15 residues. Full variable domain (outside the CDR3, taken from reference TRBV19 and TRBJ2-3): DGGITQSPKYLFRKEGQNVTLSCEQNLNHDAMYWYRQDPGQGLRLIYYSQIVNDFQKGDIAEGYSVSREKKESFPLTVTSAQKNPTAFYLCASSIGRALTDTQYFGPGTRLTVL.

This clone has only a few counts. The chain employs TRBV3-1 and TRBJ2-1; 9 bases line up with TRBD2. Germline-derived CDR1 and CDR2 are LGHDT and YNNKEL (reference sequence). V dropped 1 base and J dropped 7; count of bases not matched to a gene: 8. This CDR3 has 16 amino acids. The CDR3 here is CASSQGAGGPFNEQFF. The CDR3 nucleotides are TGTGCCAGCAGCCAAGGTGCGGGGGGGCCGTTTAATGAGCAGTTCTTC.

This clone was seen at least ten times. The chain carries TRBV7-9 and TRBJ2-7; 9 positions match TRBD2. V trimming: 1 base; J trimming: 7 bases; junction bases outside the gene matches: 5. CDR1 is SEHNR, CDR2 FQNEAQ, per germline (reference sequence). CDR3 length equals 14 residues. Written as DNA, the CDR3 is TGTGCCAGCAGCTTAGAGAGTAGCGGGGGAGAGCAGTACTTC. It codes for CASSLESSGGEQYF.

At least ten counts were recorded for this clone. The V gene is TRBV7-3, the J gene TRBJ2-1; possibly TRBD1 for D (6 bases). The CDR3 has 15 amino acids. Germline CDR1 SGHTA, CDR2 FQGTGA. V was trimmed by 4 bases and J by 3 bases, leaving 13 bases between them. The CDR3 protein is CASSSTTGIYNEQFF. The CDR3 nucleotides are TGTGCCAGCAGCTCTACTACAGGGATCTACAATGAGCAGTTCTTC.

This clone was counted at least ten times. V usage is TRBV6-1 and J usage is TRBJ1-5; perhaps TRBD1 as D (5 bases). CDR3 length: 16 residues. Germline V CDR1 and CDR2: MNHNS, SASEGT. V was clipped by 6 bases and J by 4 bases, with 19 bases between them. The DNA of the CDR3 is TGTGCCAGCAGAAGCGACAGTAAAGGATTGAATCAGCCCCAGCATTTT. Its protein is CASRSDSKGLNQPQHF.

In this sample, this clone turned up many times. This chain joins TRBV3-1 and TRBJ2-7; D remains ambiguous. The CDR3 consists of 12 residues. Per germline, CDR1 LGHDT and CDR2 YNNKEL (reference sequence). V was shortened by 4 bases and J by 6 bases, with 10 bases between the two germline ends. The CDR3 spells CASSPVGGEQYF. The CDR3 DNA sequence: TGTGCCAGCAGCCCAGTGGGCGGCGAGCAGTACTTC.

A few counts support this clone. At one end the junction does not follow the germline gene, possibly because of a read error. V is TRBV28 and J is TRBJ1-4; D may be TRBD1 (5 bases). Germline values: CDR1 MDHEN, CDR2 SYDVKM. This CDR3 is 15 amino acids long. The CDR3 bases are TGTGTCAGCAGTCCCATGGGGACGGTCGGCGAAAAACTGTTTTTT. This sequence encodes CVSSPMGTVGEKLFF.

About this clone: Its ends do not fully match the called genes, so a read error is possible. The V call is TRBV30, the J call TRBJ1-5; D unclear. Germline values: CDR1 GTSNPN, CDR2 SVGIG (reference sequence). This CDR3 spans 15 amino acids. CDR3 nucleotides: TGTGCCTGGAGACTCCCTGGAACCGGGGATTCGCCCCAGCGTTTT. As protein: CAWRLPGTGDSPQRF.

The CDR3 DNA is TGTGCCAGCAGTGAGGATACCGGGGGGCAGTTCTTC. This encodes CASSEDTGGQFF. The chain recombines TRBV6-4 with TRBJ2-1; perhaps TRBD2 as D (6 bases). The germline gives CDR1 MRHNA, CDR2 SNTAGT. V was clipped by 3 bases and J by 12 bases, with 12 bases between them. The CDR3 covers 12 residues.

This clone was observed a handful of times. The CDR3 loop reads CATSRDGQGNQPQHF. The CDR3 DNA reads TGTGCCACCAGCAGAGATGGCCAGGGAAATCAGCCCCAGCATTTT. The chain employs TRBV15 and TRBJ1-5, with D perhaps TRBD1 (5 bases). The germline V and J ends were trimmed by 0 bases and 4 bases, with 10 bases remaining between them. The germline gives CDR1 LNHNV, CDR2 YYDKDF (reference sequence). This CDR3 is built from 15 residues.

For this clone: At one boundary the junction diverges from the germline segment, which might be a read error. At the DNA level, this CDR3 is encoded by other sequences in the same sample as well. V is TRBV7-2 and J is TRBJ1-2; 8 nucleotides align to TRBD1. The CDR3 consists of 14 residues. Germline assignment: CDR1 SGHTA and CDR2 FQGNSA. CDR3 nucleotides: TGCGCCAGCAGCCTACAGGGGGGAGACTATGGCTACACCTTC. It specifies CASSLQGGDYGYTF. Complete variable domain (other parts from reference TRBV7-2 and TRBJ1-2): GAGVSQSPSNKVTEKGKDVELRCDPISGHTALYWYRQSLGQGLEFLIYFQGNSAPDKSGLPSDRFSAERTGGSVSTLTIQRTQQEDSAVYLCASSLQGGDYGYTFGSGTRLTVV.

This clone occurred many times. V is TRBV7-3 and J is TRBJ2-2; weak D call: TRBD2 (6 bases). CDR3 size: 16 residues. The germline V gene encodes CDR1 SGHTA and CDR2 FQGTGA. The V end was cut by 2 bases, the J end by 1 base, with 11 bases between. Written as DNA, the CDR3 is TGTGCCAGCAGCTTAGAATCTAGCGTGAACACCGGGGAGCTGTTTTTT. This encodes CASSLESSVNTGELFF.

This clone was recorded many times. The chain links TRBV3-1 to TRBJ2-7; TRBD1 matches at 7 bases. This CDR3 has 14 residues. The V gene end was trimmed by 1 base and the J gene end by 6 bases; junction bases not matched to a gene: 6. CDR1 and CDR2 from the germline V gene are LGHDT and YNNKEL (reference sequence). This CDR3 reads CASSQGRGWLEQYF. The CDR3 bases are TGTGCCAGCAGCCAAGGCAGGGGGTGGCTCGAGCAGTACTTC.

This clone was seen ten or more times. The chain couples TRBV3-1 to TRBJ1-2; D is ambiguous. V lost 4 bases, J lost 0 bases, and 12 bases lay in between. The CDR3 is made up of 15 amino acids. Germline CDR1 reads LGHDT; CDR2 reads YNNKEL (reference sequence). DNA of the CDR3: TGTGCCAGCAGCCTGCGTACGGATTCTAACTATGGCTACACCTTC. Its translation: CASSLRTDSNYGYTF. The variable domain in full, completed from reference TRBV3-1 and TRBJ1-2, reads DTAVSQTPKYLVTQMGNDKSIKCEQNLGHDTMYWYKQDSKKFLKIMFSYNNKELIINETVPNRFSPKSPDKAHLNLHINSLELGDSAVYFCASSLRTDSNYGYTFGSGTRLTVV.

Many counts were recorded for this clone. V and J are TRBV28 and TRBJ1-5, with D tentatively TRBD1 (5 bases). Per the germline V gene, CDR1 is MDHEN and CDR2 is SYDVKM. CDR3 length equals 14 residues. Trimming removed 3 bases from V and 4 bases from J, with 10 bases in between. The CDR3 loop reads CASSFIRTNQPQHF. The CDR3 coding sequence is TGTGCCAGCAGTTTCATACGGACAAATCAGCCCCAGCATTTT.

This clone has more than one count but fewer than ten. The chain combines TRBV5-1 with TRBJ1-2; 12 bases match TRBD1. With 0 bases clipped from V and 7 bases from J, the junction kept 16 bases outside the gene matches. Germline values: CDR1 SGHRS, CDR2 YFSETQ. The CDR3 length is 19 residues. CDR3 region: CASSLAGTGGGRGVGGYTF. CDR3 coding DNA: TGCGCCAGCAGCTTGGCCGGGACAGGGGGCGGCAGGGGTGTTGGTGGCTACACCTTC.

This clone was counted between two and nine times. A much larger clone lies one base from this, so it may be a read error. This sample includes further DNA sequences coding for the same CDR3. The chain uses TRBV25-1 and TRBJ1-5; D is unclear. Germline lookup yields CDR1 MGHDK and CDR2 SYGVNS. The V end lost 8 bases, the J end lost 2 bases, and 16 bases lay between the germline ends. This CDR3 is built from 15 residues. In DNA, the CDR3 is TGTGCCAGCGCTGGTGGGCTGCCGGGCAATCAGCCCCAGCATTTT. Translation: CASAGGLPGNQPQHF.